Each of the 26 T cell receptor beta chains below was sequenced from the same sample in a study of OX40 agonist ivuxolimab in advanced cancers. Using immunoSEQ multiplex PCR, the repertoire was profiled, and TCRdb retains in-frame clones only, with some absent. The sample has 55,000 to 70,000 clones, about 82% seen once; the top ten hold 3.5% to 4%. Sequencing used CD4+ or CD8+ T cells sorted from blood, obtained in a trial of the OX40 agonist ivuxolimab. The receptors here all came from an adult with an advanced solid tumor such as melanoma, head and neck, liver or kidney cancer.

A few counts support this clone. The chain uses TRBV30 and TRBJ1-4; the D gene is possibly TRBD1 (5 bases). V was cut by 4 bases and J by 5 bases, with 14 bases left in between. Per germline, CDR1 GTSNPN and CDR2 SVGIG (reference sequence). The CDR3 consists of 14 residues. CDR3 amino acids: CAWTQTAQNEKLFF. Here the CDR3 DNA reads TGTGCCTGGACTCAGACAGCGCAAAATGAAAAACTGTTTTTT.

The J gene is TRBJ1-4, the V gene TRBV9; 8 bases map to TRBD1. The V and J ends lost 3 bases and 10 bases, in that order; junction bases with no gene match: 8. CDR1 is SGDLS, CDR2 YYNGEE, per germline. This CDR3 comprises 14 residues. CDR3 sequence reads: CASSDGQGRGKLFF. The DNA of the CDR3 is TGTGCCAGCAGCGATGGACAGGGCAGGGGAAAACTGTTTTTT.

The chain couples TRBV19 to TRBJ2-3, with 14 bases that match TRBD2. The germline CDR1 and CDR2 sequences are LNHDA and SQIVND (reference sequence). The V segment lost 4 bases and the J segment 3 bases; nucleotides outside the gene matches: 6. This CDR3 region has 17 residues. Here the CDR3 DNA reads TGTGCCAGTAGTACCGGGACTAGCGGGAGTTGGACAGATACGCAGTATTTT. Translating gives CASSTGTSGSWTDTQYF.

As DNA, the CDR3 is TGTGCCAGCAGAAACAGGGGGCAAGGTGAAGCTTTCTTT. Protein: CASRNRGQGEAFF. V and J are TRBV2 and TRBJ1-1; 9 bases map to TRBD1. Per germline, CDR1 SNHLY and CDR2 FYNNEI. The trim removed 6 bases at V and 7 bases at J, leaving 6 bases unmatched. This CDR3 region has 13 residues.

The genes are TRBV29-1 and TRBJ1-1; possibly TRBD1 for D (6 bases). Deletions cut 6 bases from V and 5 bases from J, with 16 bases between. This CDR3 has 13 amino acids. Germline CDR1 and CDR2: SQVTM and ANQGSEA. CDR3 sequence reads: CSVRGGRETEAFF. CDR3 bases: TGCAGCGTGAGGGGGGGGCGGGAGACTGAAGCTTTCTTT. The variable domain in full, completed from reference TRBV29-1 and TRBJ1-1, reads SAVISQKPSRDICQRGTSLTIQCQVDSQVTMMFWYRQQPGQSLTLIATANQGSEATYESGFVIDKFPISRPNLTFSTLTVSNMSPEDSSIYLCSVRGGRETEAFFGQGTRLTVV.

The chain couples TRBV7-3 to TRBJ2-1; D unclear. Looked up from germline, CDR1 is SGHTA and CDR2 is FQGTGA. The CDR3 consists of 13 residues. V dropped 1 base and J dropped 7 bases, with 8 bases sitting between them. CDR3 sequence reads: CASSLMHGNEQFF. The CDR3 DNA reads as TGTGCCAGCAGCTTAATGCACGGGAATGAGCAGTTCTTC.

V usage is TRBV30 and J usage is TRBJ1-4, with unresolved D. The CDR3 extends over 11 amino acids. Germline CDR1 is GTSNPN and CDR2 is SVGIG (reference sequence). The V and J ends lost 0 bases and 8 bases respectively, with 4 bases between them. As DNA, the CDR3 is TGTGCCTGGAGTGTCTACGAAAAACTGTTTTTT. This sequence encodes CAWSVYEKLFF.

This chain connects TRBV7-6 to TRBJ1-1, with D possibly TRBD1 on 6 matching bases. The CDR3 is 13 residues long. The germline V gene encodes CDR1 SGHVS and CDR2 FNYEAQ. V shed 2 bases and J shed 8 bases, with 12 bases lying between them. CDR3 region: CASSLLRGREAFF. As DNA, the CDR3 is TGTGCCAGCAGCTTACTCCGGGGGCGGGAAGCTTTCTTT.

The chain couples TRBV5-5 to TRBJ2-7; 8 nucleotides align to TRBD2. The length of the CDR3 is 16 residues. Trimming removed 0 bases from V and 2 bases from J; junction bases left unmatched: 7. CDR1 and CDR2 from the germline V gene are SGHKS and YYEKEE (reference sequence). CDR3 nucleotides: TGTGCCAGCAGCTTGGCTCCTAGCGGGTCCCCCTACGAGCAGTACTTC. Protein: CASSLAPSGSPYEQYF.

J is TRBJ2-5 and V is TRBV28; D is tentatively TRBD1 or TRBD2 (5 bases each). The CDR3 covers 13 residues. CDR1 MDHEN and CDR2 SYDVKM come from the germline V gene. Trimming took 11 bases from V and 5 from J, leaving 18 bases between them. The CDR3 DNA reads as TGTGCCTCCCAGGACATCTGGGGGGAGACCCAGTACTTC. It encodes CASQDIWGETQYF.

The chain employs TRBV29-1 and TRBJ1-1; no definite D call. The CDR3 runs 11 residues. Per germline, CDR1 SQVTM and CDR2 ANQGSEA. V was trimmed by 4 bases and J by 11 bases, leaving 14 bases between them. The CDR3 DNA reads TGCAGCGTTGGTGGTGTGGGCCCCGCTTTCTTT. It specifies CSVGGVGPAFF.

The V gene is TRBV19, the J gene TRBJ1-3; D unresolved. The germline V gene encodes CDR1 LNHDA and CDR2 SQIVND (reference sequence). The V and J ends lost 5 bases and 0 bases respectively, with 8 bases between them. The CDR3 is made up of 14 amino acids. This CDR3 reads CASSAQISGNTIYF. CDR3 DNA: TGTGCCAGTAGTGCGCAGATCTCTGGAAACACCATATATTTT.

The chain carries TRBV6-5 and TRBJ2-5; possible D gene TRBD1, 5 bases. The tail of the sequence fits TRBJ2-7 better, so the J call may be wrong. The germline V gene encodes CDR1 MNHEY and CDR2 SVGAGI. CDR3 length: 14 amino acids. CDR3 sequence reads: CASSRVRAGYEQYF. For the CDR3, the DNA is TGTGCCAGCAGCCGCGTCAGGGCTGGATACGAGCAGTACTTC.

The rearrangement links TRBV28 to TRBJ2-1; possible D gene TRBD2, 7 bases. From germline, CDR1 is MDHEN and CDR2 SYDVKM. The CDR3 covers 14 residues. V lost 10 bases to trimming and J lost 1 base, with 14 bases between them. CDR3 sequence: CATGGGPSYNEQFF. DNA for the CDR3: TGTGCCACAGGCGGGGGCCCATCCTACAATGAGCAGTTCTTC.

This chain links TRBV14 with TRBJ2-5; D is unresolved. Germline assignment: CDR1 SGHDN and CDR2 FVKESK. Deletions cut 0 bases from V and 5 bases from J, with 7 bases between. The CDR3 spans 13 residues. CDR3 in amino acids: CASSQEVEETQYF. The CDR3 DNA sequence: TGTGCCAGCAGCCAAGAAGTTGAGGAGACCCAGTACTTC.

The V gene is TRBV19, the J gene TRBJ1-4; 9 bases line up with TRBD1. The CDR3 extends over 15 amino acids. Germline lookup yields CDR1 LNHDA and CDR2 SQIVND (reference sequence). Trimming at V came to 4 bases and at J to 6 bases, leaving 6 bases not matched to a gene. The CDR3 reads CASSTTGGRDEKLFF. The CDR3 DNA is TGTGCCAGTAGTACAACAGGGGGCCGGGATGAAAAACTGTTTTTT.

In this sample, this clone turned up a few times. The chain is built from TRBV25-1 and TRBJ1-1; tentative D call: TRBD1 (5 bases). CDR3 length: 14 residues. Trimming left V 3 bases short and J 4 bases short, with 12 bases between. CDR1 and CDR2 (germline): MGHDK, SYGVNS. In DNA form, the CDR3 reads TGTGCCAGCAGTGATCCGGCCGGGGGCACTGAAGCTTTCTTT. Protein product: CASSDPAGGTEAFF.

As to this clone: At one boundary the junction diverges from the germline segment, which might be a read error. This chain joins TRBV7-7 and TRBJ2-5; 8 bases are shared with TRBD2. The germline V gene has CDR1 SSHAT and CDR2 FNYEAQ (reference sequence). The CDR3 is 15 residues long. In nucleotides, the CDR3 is TGTGCTAGCAGCTTAGGACTAGCCGGCGAGGGGACCCAGTACTTC. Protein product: CASSLGLAGEGTQYF.

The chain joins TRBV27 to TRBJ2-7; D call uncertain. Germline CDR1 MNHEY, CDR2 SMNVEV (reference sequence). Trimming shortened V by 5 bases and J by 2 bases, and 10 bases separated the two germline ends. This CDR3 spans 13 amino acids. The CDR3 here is CASSAYRPYEQYF. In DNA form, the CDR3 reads TGTGCCAGCAGTGCGTATCGACCCTACGAGCAGTACTTC.

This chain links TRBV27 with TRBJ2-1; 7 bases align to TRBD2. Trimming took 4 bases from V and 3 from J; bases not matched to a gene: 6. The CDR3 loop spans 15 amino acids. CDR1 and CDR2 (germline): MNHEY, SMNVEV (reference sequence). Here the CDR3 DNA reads TGTGCCAGCAGTTCCGGGGACTACCTCTACAATGAGCAGTTCTTC. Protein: CASSSGDYLYNEQFF.

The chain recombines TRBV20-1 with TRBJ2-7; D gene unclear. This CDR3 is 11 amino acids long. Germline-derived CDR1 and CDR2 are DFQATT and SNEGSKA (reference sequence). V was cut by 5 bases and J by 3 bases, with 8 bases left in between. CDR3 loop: CSAPGDYEQYF. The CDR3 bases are TGCAGTGCTCCTGGCGACTACGAGCAGTACTTC.

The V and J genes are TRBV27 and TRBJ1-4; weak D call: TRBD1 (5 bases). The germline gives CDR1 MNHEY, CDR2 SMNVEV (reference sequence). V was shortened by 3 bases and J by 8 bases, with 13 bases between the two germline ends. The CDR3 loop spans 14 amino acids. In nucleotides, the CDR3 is TGTGCCAGCAGTTTCGGGACCAGCGGGGAAAAACTGTTTTTT. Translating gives CASSFGTSGEKLFF.

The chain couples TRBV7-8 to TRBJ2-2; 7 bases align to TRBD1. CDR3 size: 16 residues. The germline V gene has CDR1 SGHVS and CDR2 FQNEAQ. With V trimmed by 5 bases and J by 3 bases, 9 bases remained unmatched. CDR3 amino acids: CASSTPGQSYTGELFF. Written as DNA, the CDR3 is TGTGCCAGCAGCACTCCGGGACAGAGTTACACCGGGGAGCTGTTTTTT. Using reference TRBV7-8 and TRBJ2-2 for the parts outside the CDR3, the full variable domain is GAGVSQSPRYKVAKRGQDVALRCDPISGHVSLFWYQQALGQGPEFLTYFQNEAQLDKSGLPSDRFFAERPEGSVSTLKIQRTQQEDSAVYLCASSTPGQSYTGELFFGEGSRLTVL.

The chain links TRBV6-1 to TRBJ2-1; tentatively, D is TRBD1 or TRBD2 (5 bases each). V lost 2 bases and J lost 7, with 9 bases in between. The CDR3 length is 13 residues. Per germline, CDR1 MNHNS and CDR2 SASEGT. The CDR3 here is CASSEIWGNEQFF. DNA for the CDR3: TGTGCCAGCAGTGAAATCTGGGGGAATGAGCAGTTCTTC.

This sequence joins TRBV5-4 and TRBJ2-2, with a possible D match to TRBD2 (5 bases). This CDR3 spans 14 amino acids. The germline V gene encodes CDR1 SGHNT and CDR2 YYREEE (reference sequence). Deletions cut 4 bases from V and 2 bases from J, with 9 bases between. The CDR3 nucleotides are TGTGCCAGCAGCACGGGGATAAACACCGGGGAGCTGTTTTTT. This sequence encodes CASSTGINTGELFF.

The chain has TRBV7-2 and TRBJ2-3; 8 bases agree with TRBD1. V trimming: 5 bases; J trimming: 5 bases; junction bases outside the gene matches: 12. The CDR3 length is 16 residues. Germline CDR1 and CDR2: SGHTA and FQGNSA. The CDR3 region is CASSPQGQGWIDTQYF. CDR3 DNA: TGTGCCAGCAGCCCCCAAGGACAGGGTTGGATAGATACGCAGTATTTT.